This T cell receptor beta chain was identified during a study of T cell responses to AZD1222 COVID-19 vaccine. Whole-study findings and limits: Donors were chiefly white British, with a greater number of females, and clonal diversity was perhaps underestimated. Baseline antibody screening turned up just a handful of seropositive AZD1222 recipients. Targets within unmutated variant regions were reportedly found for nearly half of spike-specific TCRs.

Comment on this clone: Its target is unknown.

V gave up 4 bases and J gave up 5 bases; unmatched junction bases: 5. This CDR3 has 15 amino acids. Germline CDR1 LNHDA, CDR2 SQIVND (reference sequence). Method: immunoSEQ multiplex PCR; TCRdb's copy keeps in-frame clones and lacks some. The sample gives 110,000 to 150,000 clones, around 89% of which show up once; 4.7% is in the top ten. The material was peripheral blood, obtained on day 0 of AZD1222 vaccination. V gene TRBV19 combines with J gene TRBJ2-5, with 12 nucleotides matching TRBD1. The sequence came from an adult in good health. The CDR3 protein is CASSRGDRGQETQYF. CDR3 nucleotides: TGTGCCAGTAGTAGAGGGGACAGGGGGCAGGAGACCCAGTACTTC.